Described below is a single T cell receptor (beta chain) sequence and its context. This specimen comes from a study of early T cells in non-severe SARS-CoV-2 infection. Via MiXCR, TCRdb re-called the 5' RACE reads, giving one row per CDR3 protein. The top ten hold roughly 7.2% of the sample, which has more than 80,000 distinct CDR3 sequences, 14% seen once. The germline CDR1 and CDR2 sequences are MNHEY and SVGAGI. Between the trimmed V and J ends, which lost 7 bases and 6 bases, there was a span of 18 bases. The CDR3 runs to 14 residues. Sequenced: whole blood. This sequence was found in an adult who was a healthcare worker with PCR-confirmed SARS-CoV-2 infection or an uninfected control (not recorded which). The genes are TRBV6-5 and TRBJ1-1; possible D gene TRBD1, 5 bases. In nucleotides, the CDR3 is TGTGCCAGCAATATGGACGGGGCGCGGTCTGAAGCTTTCTTT. Translation: CASNMDGARSEAFF.